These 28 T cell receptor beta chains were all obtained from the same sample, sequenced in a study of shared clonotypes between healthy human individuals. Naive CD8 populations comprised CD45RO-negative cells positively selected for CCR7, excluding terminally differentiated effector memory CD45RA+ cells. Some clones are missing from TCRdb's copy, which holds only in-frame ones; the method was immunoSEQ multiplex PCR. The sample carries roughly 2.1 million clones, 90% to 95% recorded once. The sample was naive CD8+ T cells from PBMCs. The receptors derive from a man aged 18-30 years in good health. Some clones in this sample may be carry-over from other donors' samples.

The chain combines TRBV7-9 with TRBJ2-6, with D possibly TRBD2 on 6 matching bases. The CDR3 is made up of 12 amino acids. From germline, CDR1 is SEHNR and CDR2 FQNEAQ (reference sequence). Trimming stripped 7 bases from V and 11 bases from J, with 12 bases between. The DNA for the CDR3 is TGTGCCAGCATTGGGCGGGACGACGTCCTGACTTTC. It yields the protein CASIGRDDVLTF.

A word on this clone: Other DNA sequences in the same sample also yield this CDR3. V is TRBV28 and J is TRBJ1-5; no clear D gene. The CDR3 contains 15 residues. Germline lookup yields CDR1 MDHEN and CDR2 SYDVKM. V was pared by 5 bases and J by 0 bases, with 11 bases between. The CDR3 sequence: CASSPRSYSNQPQHF. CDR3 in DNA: TGTGCCAGCAGTCCCAGGAGCTATAGCAATCAGCCCCAGCATTTT.

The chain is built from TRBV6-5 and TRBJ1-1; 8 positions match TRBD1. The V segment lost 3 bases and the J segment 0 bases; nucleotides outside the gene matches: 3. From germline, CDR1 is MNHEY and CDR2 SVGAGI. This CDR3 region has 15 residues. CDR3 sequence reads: CASSYTGGMNTEAFF. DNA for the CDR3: TGTGCCAGCAGTTATACAGGGGGAATGAACACTGAAGCTTTCTTT.

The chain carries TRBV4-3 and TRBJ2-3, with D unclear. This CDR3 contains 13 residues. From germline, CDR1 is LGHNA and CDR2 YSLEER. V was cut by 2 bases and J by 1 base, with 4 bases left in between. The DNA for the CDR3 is TGCGCCAGCAGCCAAACAGGCACAGATACGCAGTATTTT. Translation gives CASSQTGTDTQYF.

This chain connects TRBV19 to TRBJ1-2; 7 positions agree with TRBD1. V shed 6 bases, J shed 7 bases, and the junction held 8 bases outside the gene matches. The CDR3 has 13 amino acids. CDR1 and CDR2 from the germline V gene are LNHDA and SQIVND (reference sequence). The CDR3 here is CASSRGQVGGYTF. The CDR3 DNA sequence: TGTGCCAGTAGCCGAGGACAGGTCGGTGGCTACACCTTC.

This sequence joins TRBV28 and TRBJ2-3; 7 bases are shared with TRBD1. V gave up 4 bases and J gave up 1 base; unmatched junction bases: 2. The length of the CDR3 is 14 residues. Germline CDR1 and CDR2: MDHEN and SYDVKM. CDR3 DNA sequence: TGTGCCAGCAGTTCCGGGACAGGCACAGATACGCAGTATTTT. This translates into CASSSGTGTDTQYF.

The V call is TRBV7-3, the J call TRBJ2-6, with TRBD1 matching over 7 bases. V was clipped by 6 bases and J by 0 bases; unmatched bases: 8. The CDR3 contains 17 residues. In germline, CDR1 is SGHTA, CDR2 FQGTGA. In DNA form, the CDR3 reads TGTGCCAGCAGTCTGGGACAGTTACGCTCTGGGGCCAACGTCCTGACTTTC. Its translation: CASSLGQLRSGANVLTF.

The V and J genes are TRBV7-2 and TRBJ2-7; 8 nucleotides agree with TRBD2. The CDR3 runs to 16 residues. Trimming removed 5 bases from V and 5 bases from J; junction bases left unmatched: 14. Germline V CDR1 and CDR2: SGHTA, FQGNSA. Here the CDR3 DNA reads TGTGCCAGCAGCCTAGGGGCGGGGGGCTTAGGCGACGAGCAGTACTTC. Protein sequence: CASSLGAGGLGDEQYF.

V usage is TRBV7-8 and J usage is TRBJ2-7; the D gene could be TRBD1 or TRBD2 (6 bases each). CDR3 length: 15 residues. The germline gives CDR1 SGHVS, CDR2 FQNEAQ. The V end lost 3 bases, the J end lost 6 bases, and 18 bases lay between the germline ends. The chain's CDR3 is CASSLYAGGIVEQYF. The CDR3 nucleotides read TGTGCCAGCAGCTTGTACGCCGGGGGCATAGTCGAGCAGTACTTC. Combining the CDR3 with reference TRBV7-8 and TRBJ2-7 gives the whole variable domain GAGVSQSPRYKVAKRGQDVALRCDPISGHVSLFWYQQALGQGPEFLTYFQNEAQLDKSGLPSDRFFAERPEGSVSTLKIQRTQQEDSAVYLCASSLYAGGIVEQYFGPGTRLTVT.

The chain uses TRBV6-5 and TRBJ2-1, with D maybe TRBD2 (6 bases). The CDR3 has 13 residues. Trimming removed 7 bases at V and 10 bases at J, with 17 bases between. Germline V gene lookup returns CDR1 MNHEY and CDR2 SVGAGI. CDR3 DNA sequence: TGTGCCAGCACCCCCGCGGGCAGCGGGGAGCAGTTCTTC. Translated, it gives CASTPAGSGEQFF.

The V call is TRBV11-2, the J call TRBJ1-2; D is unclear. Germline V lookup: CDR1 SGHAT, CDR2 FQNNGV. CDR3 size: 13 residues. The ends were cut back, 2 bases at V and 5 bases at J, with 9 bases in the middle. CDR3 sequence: CASSLPADYGYTF. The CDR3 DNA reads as TGTGCCAGCAGCTTACCCGCCGATTATGGCTACACCTTC.

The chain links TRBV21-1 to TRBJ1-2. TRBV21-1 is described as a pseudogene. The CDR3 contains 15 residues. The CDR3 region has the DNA TGTGCCAGCAGCAAAGAAGCCGGGGCGATCTATGGCTACACCTTC. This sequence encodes CASSKEAGAIYGYTF.

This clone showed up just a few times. This CDR3 reads CASSQGPGASTEAFF. The CDR3, as DNA: TGTGCCAGCAGCCAAGGGCCGGGGGCTAGCACTGAAGCTTTCTTT. The rearrangement uses TRBV4-2 and TRBJ1-1; a possible D gene is TRBD1 (6 bases). Trimming took 1 base from V and 4 from J, leaving 13 bases between them. The germline V gene has CDR1 LGHNA and CDR2 YNFKEQ. The CDR3 is 15 amino acids.

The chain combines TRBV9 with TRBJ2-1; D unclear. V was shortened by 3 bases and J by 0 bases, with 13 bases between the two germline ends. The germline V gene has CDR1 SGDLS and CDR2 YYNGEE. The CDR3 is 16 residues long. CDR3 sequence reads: CASSGRPAPSYNEQFF. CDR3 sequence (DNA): TGTGCCAGCAGCGGACGCCCGGCCCCCTCCTACAATGAGCAGTTCTTC.

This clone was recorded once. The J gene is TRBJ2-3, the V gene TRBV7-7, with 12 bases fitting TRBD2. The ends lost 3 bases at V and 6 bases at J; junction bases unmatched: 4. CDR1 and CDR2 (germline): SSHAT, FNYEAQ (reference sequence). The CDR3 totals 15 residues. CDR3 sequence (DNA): TGTGCCAGCAGCTTGACTAGCGGGAGTGGTGATACGCAGTATTTT. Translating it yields CASSLTSGSGDTQYF.

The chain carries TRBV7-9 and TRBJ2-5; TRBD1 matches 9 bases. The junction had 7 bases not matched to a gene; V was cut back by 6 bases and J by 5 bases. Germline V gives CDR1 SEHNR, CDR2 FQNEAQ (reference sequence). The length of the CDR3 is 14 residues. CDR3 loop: CASRGTGTYETQYF. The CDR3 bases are TGTGCCAGCAGAGGGACAGGGACTTACGAGACCCAGTACTTC.

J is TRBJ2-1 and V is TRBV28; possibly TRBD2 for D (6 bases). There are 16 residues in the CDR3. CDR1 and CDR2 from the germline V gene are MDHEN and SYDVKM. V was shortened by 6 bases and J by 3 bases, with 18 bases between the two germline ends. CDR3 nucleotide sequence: TGTGCCAGCAGGGCCGGGACGGGGGTCATCTACAATGAGCAGTTCTTC. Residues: CASRAGTGVIYNEQFF.

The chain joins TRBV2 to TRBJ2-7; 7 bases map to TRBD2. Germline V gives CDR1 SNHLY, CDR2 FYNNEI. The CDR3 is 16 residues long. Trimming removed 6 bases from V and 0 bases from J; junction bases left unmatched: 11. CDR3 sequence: CASRGKSGRTSYEQYF. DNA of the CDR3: TGTGCCAGCAGGGGGAAGTCCGGGAGGACCTCCTACGAGCAGTACTTC.

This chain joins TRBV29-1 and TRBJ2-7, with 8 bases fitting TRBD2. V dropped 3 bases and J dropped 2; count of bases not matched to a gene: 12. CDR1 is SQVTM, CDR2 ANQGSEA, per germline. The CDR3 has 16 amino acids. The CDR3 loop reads CSVDVAGSPLPYEQYF. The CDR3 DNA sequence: TGCAGCGTTGATGTAGCGGGAAGCCCTCTCCCCTACGAGCAGTACTTC.

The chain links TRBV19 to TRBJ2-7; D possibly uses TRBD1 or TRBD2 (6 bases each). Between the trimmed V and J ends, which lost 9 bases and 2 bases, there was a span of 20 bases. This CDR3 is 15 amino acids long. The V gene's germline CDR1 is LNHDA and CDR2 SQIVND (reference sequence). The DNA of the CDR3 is TGTGCCAGCGCCGATCTGGCCGGGGGCGCCTACGAGCAGTACTTC. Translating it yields CASADLAGGAYEQYF.

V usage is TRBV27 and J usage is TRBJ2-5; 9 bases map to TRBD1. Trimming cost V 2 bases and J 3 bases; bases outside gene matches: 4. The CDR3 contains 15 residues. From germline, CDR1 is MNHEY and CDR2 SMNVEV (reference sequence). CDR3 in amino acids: CASSLLTGGKETQYF. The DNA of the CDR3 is TGTGCCAGCAGTTTACTGACAGGGGGTAAAGAGACCCAGTACTTC.

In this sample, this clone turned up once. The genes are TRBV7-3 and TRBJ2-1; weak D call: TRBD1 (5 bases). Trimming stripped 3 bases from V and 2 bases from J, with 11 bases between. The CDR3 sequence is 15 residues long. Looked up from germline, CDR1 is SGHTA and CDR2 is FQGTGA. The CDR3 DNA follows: TGTGCCAGCAGCTTGACAGTAGTTCCCTACAATGAGCAGTTCTTC. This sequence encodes CASSLTVVPYNEQFF.

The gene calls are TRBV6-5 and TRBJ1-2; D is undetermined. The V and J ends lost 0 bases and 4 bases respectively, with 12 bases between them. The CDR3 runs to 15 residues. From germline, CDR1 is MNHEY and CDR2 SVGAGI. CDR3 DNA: TGTGCCAGCAGTTACTCGGGAGGGTCCCTCTATGGCTACACCTTC. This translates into CASSYSGGSLYGYTF.

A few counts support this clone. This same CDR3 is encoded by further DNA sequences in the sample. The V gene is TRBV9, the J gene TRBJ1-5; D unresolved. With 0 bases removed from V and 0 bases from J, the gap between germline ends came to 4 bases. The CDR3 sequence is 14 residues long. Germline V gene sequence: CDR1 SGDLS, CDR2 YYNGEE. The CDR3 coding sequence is TGTGCCAGCAGCGTAGGTAATAGCAATCAGCCCCAGCATTTT. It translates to CASSVGNSNQPQHF.

The CDR3 loop reads CASSGGVAGEGNEQFF. The CDR3 DNA sequence: TGTGCCAGCAGCGGAGGAGTAGCGGGAGAGGGCAATGAGCAGTTCTTC. The chain has TRBV9 and TRBJ2-1; the match to TRBD2 covers 9 bases. The CDR3 has 16 residues. V lost 3 bases to trimming and J lost 6 bases; unmatched junction nucleotides: 10. Germline CDR1 and CDR2: SGDLS and YYNGEE.

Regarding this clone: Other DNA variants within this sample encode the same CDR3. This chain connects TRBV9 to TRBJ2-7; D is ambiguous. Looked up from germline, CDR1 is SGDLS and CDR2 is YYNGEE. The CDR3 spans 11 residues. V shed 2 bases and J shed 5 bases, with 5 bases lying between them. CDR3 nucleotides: TGTGCCAGCAGCGTCGGGCACGAGCAGTACTTC. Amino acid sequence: CASSVGHEQYF.

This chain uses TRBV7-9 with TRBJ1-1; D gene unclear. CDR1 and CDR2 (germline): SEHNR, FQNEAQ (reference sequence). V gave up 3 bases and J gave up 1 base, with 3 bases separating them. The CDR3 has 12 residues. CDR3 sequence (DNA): TGTGCCAGCAGCTTTCAGAACACTGAAGCTTTCTTT. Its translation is CASSFQNTEAFF. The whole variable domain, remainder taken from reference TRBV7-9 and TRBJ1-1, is DTGVSQNPRHKITKRGQNVTFRCDPISEHNRLYWYRQTLGQGPEFLTYFQNEAQLEKSRLLSDRFSAERPKGSFSTLEIQRTEQGDSAMYLCASSFQNTEAFFGQGTRLTVV.

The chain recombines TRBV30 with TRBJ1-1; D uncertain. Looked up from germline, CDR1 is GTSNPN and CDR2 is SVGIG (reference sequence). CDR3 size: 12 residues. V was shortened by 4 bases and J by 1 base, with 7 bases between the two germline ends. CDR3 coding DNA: TGTGCCTGGACTGCAGCGAACACTGAAGCTTTCTTT. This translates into CAWTAANTEAFF.